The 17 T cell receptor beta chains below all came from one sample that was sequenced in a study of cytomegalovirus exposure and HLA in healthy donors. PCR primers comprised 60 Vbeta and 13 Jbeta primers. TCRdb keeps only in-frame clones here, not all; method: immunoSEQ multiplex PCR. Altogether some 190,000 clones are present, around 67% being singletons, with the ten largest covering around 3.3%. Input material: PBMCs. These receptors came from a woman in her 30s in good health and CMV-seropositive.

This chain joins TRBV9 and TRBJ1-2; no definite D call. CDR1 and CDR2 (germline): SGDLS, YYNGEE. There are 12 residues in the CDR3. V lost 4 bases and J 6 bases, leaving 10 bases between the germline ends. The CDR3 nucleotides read TGTGCCAGCAGCCACCCATCGGATGGCTACACCTTC. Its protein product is CASSHPSDGYTF.

CDR3 sequence: CASSAGHRNTEAFF. CDR3 coding DNA: TGTGCCAGCAGCGCGGGACATCGGAACACTGAAGCTTTCTTT. The chain recombines TRBV9 with TRBJ1-1; TRBD1 might be the D (6 bases). The germline CDR1 and CDR2 sequences are SGDLS and YYNGEE. Trimming stripped 3 bases from V and 1 base from J, with 10 bases between. This CDR3 comprises 14 residues. The full variable domain, rest sourced from reference TRBV9 and TRBJ1-1, is DSGVTQTPKHLITATGQRVTLRCSPRSGDLSVYWYQQSLDQGLQFLIQYYNGEERAKGNILERFSAQQFPDLHSELNLSSLELGDSALYFCASSAGHRNTEAFFGQGTRLTVV.

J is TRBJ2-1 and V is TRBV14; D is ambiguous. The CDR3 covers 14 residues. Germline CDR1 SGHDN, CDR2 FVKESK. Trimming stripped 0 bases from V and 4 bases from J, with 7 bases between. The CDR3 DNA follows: TGTGCCAGCAGCCAAGATCTACTATACAATGAGCAGTTCTTC. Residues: CASSQDLLYNEQFF.

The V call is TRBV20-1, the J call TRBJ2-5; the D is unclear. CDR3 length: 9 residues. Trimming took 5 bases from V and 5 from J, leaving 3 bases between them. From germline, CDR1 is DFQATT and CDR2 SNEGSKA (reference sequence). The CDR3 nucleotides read TGCAGTGCTCCGGAGACCCAGTACTTC. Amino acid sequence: CSAPETQYF.

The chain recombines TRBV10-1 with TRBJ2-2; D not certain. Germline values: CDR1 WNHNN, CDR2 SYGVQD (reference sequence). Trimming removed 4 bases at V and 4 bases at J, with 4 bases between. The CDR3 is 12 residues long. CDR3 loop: CASSGVTGELFF. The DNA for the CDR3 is TGCGCCAGCAGTGGAGTCACCGGGGAGCTGTTTTTT.

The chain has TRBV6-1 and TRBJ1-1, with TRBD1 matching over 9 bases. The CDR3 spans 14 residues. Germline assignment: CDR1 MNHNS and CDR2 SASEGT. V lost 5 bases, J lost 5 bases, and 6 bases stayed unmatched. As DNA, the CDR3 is TGTGCCAGCAGTAAACAGGGGGCCTCTACTGAAGCTTTCTTT. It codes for CASSKQGASTEAFF.

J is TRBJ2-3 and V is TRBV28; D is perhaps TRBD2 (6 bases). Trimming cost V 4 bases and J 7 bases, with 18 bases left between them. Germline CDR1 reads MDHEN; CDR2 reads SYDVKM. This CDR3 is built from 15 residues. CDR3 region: CASSSTGTGGNTQYF. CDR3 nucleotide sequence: TGTGCCAGCAGTTCCACCGGGACTGGCGGGAATACGCAGTATTTT. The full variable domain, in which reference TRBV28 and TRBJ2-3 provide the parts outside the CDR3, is DVKVTQSSRYLVKRTGEKVFLECVQDMDHENMFWYRQDPGLGLRLIYFSYDVKMKEKGDIPEGYSVSREKKERFSLILESASTNQTSMYLCASSSTGTGGNTQYFGPGTRLTVL.

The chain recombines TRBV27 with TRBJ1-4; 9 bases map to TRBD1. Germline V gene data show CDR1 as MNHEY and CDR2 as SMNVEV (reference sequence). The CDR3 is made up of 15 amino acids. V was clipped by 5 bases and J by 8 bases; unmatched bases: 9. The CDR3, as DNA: TGTGCCAGCAGTCCGACGGGACAGGGCTGGGAAAAACTGTTTTTT. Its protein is CASSPTGQGWEKLFF.

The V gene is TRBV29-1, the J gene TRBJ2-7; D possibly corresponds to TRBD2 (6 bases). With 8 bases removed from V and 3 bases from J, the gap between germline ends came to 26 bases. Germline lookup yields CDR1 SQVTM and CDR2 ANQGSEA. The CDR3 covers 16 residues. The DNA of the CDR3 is TGCAGCACTGGTTGGGGGGACGGGCAAGAGAACTACGAGCAGTACTTC. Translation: CSTGWGDGQENYEQYF.

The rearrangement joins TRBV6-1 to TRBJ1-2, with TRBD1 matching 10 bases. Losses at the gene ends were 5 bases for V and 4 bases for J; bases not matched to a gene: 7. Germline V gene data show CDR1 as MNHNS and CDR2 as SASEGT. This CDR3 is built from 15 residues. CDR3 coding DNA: TGTGCCAGCAGTTCCCCCGGACAGGGGGGCTATGGCTACACCTTC. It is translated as CASSSPGQGGYGYTF.

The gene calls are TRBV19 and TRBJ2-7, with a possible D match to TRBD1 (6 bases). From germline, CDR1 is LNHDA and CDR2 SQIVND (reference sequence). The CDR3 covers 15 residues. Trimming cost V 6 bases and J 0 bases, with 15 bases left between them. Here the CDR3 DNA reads TGTGCCAGTAGCCACCGGGACACAGACTCCTACGAGCAGTACTTC. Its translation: CASSHRDTDSYEQYF.

CDR3 in amino acids: CASSHGGTEAFF. For the CDR3, the DNA is TGTGCCAGTAGTCACGGGGGCACTGAAGCTTTCTTT. V usage is TRBV19 and J usage is TRBJ1-1, with TRBD1 as a possible D gene (5 bases). The CDR3 contains 12 residues. In germline, CDR1 is LNHDA, CDR2 SQIVND (reference sequence). Trimming stripped 5 bases from V and 4 bases from J, with 8 bases between.

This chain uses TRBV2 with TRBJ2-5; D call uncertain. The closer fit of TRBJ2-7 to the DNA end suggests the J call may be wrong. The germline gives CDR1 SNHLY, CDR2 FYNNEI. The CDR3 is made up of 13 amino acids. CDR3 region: CASSEGGFYEQYF. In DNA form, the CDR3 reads TGTGCCAGCAGTGAAGGCGGTTTCTACGAGCAGTACTTC.

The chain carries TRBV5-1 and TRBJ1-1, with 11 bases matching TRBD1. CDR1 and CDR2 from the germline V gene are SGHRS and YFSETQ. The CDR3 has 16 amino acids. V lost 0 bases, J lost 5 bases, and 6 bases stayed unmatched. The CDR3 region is CASSLVRTGGETEAFF. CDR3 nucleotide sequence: TGCGCCAGCAGCTTGGTACGGACAGGGGGCGAAACTGAAGCTTTCTTT.

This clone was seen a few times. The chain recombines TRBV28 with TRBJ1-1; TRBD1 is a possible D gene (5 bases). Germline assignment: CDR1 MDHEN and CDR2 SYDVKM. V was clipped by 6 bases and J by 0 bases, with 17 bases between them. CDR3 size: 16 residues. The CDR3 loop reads CASRWGPGGMNTEAFF. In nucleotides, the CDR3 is TGTGCCAGCAGGTGGGGCCCGGGGGGAATGAACACTGAAGCTTTCTTT.

The CDR3 DNA reads as TGTGCCAGCAGCCAAGATGATGACCGGGACAGGGTTGCGTACGAGCAGTACTTC. Residues: CASSQDDDRDRVAYEQYF. V and J are TRBV14 and TRBJ2-7, with TRBD1 matching over 9 bases. This CDR3 spans 18 amino acids. In germline, CDR1 is SGHDN, CDR2 FVKESK. V was pared by 0 bases and J by 4 bases, with 13 bases of the junction left unmatched. Filled out from reference TRBV14 and TRBJ2-7, the complete variable domain reads EAGVTQFPSHSVIEKGQTVTLRCDPISGHDNLYWYRRVMGKEIKFLLHFVKESKQDESGMPNNRFLAERTGGTYSTLKVQPAELEDSGVYFCASSQDDDRDRVAYEQYFGPGTRLTVT.

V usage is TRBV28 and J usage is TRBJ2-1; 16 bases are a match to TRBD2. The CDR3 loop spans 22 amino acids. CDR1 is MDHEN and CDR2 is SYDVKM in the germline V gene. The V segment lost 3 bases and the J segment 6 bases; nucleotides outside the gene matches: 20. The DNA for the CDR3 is TGTGCCAGCAGTTTCTCCTGGACAGGGTCGGGACTAGCGGGAGGGCCGTTCAATGAGCAGTTCTTC. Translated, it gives CASSFSWTGSGLAGGPFNEQFF.